The 9 T cell receptor beta chains given below trace back to one sample, sequenced in a study of molecular identifiers for immune sequencing clone quantification. TCRdb re-called the PCR reads with MiXCR, one entry per CDR3 protein. This sample has about 36,000 distinct CDR3 sequences, with roughly 20% found just once. Sequences were obtained from naive CD8+ T cells from blood, with Jurkat cell RNA spiked in. Documented subset: FACS-sorted CD8+CD4-CCR7+CD45RA+ naive T cells. Receptor source: a human donor in good health. Some libraries in this study had Jurkat cell RNA spiked in.

Many counts were recorded for this clonotype. The gene calls are TRBV19 and TRBJ1-2; tentatively, D is TRBD1 (6 bases). Germline CDR1 LNHDA, CDR2 SQIVND (reference sequence). Between the trimmed V and J ends, which lost 5 bases and 8 bases, there was a span of 18 bases. The length of the CDR3 is 14 residues. The CDR3 DNA follows: TGTGCCAGTAGTCACGGGGACACCTTTGGCGGCTACACCTTC. Its protein product is CASSHGDTFGGYTF.

There are many counts of this clonotype. J is TRBJ2-7 and V is TRBV28; the D is unclear. Germline assignment: CDR1 MDHEN and CDR2 SYDVKM. This CDR3 has 12 residues. Trimming cost V 5 bases and J 0 bases, with 5 bases left between them. The CDR3 is CASSLSSYEQYF. The CDR3 DNA reads as TGTGCCAGCAGTCTGAGCTCCTACGAGCAGTACTTC. Full variable domain (rest looked up from reference TRBV28 and TRBJ2-7): DVKVTQSSRYLVKRTGEKVFLECVQDMDHENMFWYRQDPGLGLRLIYFSYDVKMKEKGDIPEGYSVSREKKERFSLILESASTNQTSMYLCASSLSSYEQYFGPGTRLTVT.

This clonotype has ten or more counts. The genes are TRBV4-3 and TRBJ2-7; no firm D call. Germline assignment: CDR1 LGHNA and CDR2 YSLEER. The CDR3 consists of 14 residues. V was cut by 0 bases and J by 3 bases, with 9 bases left in between. The CDR3 loop is CASSQDSDGYEQYF. Written as DNA, the CDR3 is TGCGCCAGCAGCCAAGATTCGGACGGCTACGAGCAGTACTTC.

Concerning this clonotype itself: A much larger clone sits a single nucleotide away, making a read error possible. The chain couples TRBV7-9 to TRBJ2-7; TRBD1 matches at 10 bases. The length of the CDR3 is 14 residues. Germline V gives CDR1 SEHNR, CDR2 FQNEAQ (reference sequence). The V gene end was trimmed by 5 bases and the J gene end by 5 bases; junction bases not matched to a gene: 6. The CDR3 DNA reads as TGTGCCAGCAGCCGTCCCGGGACAGGGGACGAGCAGTACTTC. As protein: CASSRPGTGDEQYF. Variable domain in full (rest from reference TRBV7-9 and TRBJ2-7): DTGVSQNPRHKITKRGQNVTFRCDPISEHNRLYWYRQTLGQGPEFLTYFQNEAQLEKSRLLSDRFSAERPKGSFSTLEIQRTEQGDSAMYLCASSRPGTGDEQYFGPGTRLTVT.

This clonotype was seen at least ten times. The chain joins TRBV5-6 to TRBJ2-7; unclear D gene. The germline V gene encodes CDR1 SGHDT and CDR2 YYEEEE. The CDR3 is 15 residues long. Between the trimmed V and J ends, which lost 3 bases and 3 bases, there was a span of 16 bases. The CDR3 is CASSSTLQSHYEQYF. CDR3 nucleotides: TGTGCCAGCAGCTCCACCTTACAGAGCCACTACGAGCAGTACTTC.

This clonotype was detected ten times or more. V gene TRBV7-8 combines with J gene TRBJ2-3, with TRBD2 matching 13 bases. The CDR3 is made up of 16 amino acids. From germline, CDR1 is SGHVS and CDR2 FQNEAQ. V was pared by 2 bases and J by 3 bases, with 2 bases of the junction left unmatched. The CDR3 sequence is CASSLTSGRATDTQYF. The CDR3 coding sequence is TGTGCCAGCAGCTTAACTAGCGGGAGGGCAACAGATACGCAGTATTTT.

This clonotype was counted ten times or more. The chain joins TRBV12-3 or TRBV12-4 to TRBJ2-5; 7 nucleotides line up with TRBD2. This CDR3 has 14 amino acids. V dropped 1 base and J dropped 4; count of bases not matched to a gene: 3. CDR3 sequence: CASSLGRGVETQYF. In DNA, the CDR3 is TGTGCCAGCAGTTTAGGACGGGGGGTAGAGACCCAGTACTTC.

At least ten counts were recorded for this clonotype. The chain has TRBV20-1 and TRBJ2-7, with D perhaps TRBD2 (5 bases). CDR3 size: 14 residues. Germline CDR1 is DFQATT and CDR2 is SNEGSKA (reference sequence). V was shortened by 6 bases and J by 3 bases, with 18 bases between the two germline ends. CDR3 DNA sequence: TGCAGTGCGTCCGGCGGGCGGGTGGGCTACGAGCAGTACTTC. Translation: CSASGGRVGYEQYF.

This clonotype was observed many times. This chain links TRBV19 with TRBJ2-1; tentatively, D is TRBD1 or TRBD2 (6 bases each). CDR1 is LNHDA and CDR2 is SQIVND in the germline V gene (reference sequence). CDR3 length: 16 amino acids. V was cut by 3 bases and J by 0 bases, with 12 bases left in between. CDR3 sequence (DNA): TGTGCCAGTAGTATTGGAGGGACACTCTCCTACAATGAGCAGTTCTTC. As protein: CASSIGGTLSYNEQFF.